This T cell receptor (beta chain) emerged from a study of blood T cell repertoires in COVID-19. This CDR3 is built from 16 residues. The germline V gene has CDR1 KGHSH and CDR2 LQKENI. V dropped 10 bases and J dropped 0 bases, with 19 bases sitting between them. How the authors handled the data: Cell counts per sample came from amplifying reference gene primers. Sequencing used immunoSEQ multiplex PCR; TCRdb keeps in-frame clones, though not all of them. V, J and clone size derive from that table, while D and trimming were established from the DNA sequence. Of 25,000 to 35,000 clones listed, 85% to 90% are singletons.

The sequenced sample consisted of peripheral blood. The source of this sequence is a human donor with acute or convalescent COVID-19. The donor label of this sample is uncertain. V and J are TRBV18 and TRBJ1-3, with D possibly being TRBD1 (5 bases). The CDR3 bases are TGTGCCACCTCTACCACAGGCGAGTACTCTGGAAACACCATATATTTT. Amino acids: CATSTTGEYSGNTIYF.